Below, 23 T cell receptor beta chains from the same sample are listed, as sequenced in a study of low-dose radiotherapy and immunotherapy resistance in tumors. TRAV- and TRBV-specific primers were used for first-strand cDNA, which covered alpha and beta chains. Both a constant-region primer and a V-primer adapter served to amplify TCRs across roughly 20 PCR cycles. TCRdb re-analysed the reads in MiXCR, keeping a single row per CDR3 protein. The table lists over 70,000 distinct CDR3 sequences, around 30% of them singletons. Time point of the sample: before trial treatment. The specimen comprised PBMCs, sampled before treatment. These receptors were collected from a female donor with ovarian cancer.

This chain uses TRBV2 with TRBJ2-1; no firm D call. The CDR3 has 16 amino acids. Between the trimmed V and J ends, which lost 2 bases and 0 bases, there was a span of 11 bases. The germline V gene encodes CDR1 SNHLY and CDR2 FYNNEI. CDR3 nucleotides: TGTGCCAGCAGTGAAATCACGTTCCGCTCCTACAATGAGCAGTTCTTC. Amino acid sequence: CASSEITFRSYNEQFF.

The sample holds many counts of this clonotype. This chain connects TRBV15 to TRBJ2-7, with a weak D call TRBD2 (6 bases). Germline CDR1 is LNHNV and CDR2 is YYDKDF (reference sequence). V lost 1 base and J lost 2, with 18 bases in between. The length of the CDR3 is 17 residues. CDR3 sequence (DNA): TGTGCCACCAGCAGAGGGGGTCGAGCGGGTACCACCTACGAGCAGTACTTC. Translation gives CATSRGGRAGTTYEQYF. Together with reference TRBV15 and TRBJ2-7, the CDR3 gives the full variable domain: DAMVIQNPRYQVTQFGKPVTLSCSQTLNHNVMYWYQQKSSQAPKLLFHYYDKDFNNEADTPDNFQSRRPNTSFCFLDIRSPGLGDTAMYLCATSRGGRAGTTYEQYFGPGTRLTVT.

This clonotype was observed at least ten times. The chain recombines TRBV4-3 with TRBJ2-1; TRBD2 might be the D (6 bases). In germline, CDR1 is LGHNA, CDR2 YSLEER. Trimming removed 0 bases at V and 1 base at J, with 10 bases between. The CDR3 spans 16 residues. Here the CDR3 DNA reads TGCGCCAGCAGCCAAGATAGCGCGGGATCCTACAATGAGCAGTTCTTC. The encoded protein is CASSQDSAGSYNEQFF.

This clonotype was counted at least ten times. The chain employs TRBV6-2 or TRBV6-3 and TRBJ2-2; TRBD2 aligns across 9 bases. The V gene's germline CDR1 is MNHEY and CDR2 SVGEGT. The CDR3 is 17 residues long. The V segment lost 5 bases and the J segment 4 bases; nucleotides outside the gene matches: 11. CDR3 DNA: TGTGCCAGCAGTACGCCTTGGTCTAGCGGGGTCACCGGGGAGCTGTTTTTT. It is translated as CASSTPWSSGVTGELFF.

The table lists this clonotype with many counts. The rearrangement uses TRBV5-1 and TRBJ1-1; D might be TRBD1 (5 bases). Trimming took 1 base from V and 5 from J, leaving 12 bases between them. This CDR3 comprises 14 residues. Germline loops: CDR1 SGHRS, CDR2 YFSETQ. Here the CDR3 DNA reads TGCGCCAGCAGCTTGACAGGCCGAAGGACTGAAGCTTTCTTT. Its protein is CASSLTGRRTEAFF.

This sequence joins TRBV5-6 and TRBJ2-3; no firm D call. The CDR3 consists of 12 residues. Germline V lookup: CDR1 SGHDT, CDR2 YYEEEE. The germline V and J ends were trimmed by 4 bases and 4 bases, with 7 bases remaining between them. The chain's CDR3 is CASSRRPDTQYF. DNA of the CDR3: TGTGCCAGCAGCCGAAGGCCAGATACGCAGTATTTT.

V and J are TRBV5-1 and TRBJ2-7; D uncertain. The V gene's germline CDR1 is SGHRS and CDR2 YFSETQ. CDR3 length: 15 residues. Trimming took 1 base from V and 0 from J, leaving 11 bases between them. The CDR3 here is CASSLTSPSSYEQYF. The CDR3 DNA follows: TGCGCCAGCAGCTTGACATCTCCCAGCTCCTACGAGCAGTACTTC.

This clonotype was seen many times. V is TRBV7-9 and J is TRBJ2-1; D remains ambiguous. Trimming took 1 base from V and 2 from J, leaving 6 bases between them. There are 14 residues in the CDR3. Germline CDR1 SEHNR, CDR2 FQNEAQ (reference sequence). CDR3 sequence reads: CASSLVNTYNEQFF. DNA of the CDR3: TGTGCCAGCAGCTTAGTGAACACCTACAATGAGCAGTTCTTC.

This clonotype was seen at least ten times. The CDR3 nucleotides read TGTGCCAGCAGACGGACGGTCTCCTACGAGCAGTACTTC. Protein: CASRRTVSYEQYF. The chain employs TRBV28 and TRBJ2-7; D gene ambiguous. V lost 6 bases and J 0 bases, leaving 9 bases between the germline ends. The CDR3 spans 13 residues. Per the germline V gene, CDR1 is MDHEN and CDR2 is SYDVKM.

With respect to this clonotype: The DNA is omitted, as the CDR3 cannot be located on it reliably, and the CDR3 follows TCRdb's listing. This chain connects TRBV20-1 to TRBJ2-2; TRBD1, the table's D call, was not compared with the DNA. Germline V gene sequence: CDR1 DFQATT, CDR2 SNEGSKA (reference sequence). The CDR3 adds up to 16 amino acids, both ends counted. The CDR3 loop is CSARVQATGELFFFFF.

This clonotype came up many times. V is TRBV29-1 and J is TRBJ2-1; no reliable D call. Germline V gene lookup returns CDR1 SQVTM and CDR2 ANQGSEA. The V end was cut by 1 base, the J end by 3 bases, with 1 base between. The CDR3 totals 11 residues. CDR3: CSVEGYNEQFF. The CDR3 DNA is TGCAGCGTTGAAGGCTACAATGAGCAGTTCTTC.

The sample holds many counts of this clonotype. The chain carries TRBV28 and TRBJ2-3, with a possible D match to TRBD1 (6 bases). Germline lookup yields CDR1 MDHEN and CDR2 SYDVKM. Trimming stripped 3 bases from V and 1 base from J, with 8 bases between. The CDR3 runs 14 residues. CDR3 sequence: CASSFPGGTDTQYF. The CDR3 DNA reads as TGTGCCAGCAGTTTCCCAGGGGGCACAGATACGCAGTATTTT.

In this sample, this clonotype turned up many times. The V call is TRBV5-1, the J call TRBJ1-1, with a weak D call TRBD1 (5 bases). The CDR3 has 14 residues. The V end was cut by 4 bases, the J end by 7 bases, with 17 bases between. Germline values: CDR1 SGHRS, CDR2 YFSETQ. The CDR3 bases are TGCGCCAGCAGCCCTAAGATGGCCGGGGGTGAAGCTTTCTTT. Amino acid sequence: CASSPKMAGGEAFF.

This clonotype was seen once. CDR3 sequence: CASSQELAGRAEQYF. CDR3 bases: TGTGCCAGCAGCCAAGAATTGGCAGGCCGCGCCGAGCAGTACTTC. This rearrangement joins TRBV3-1 to TRBJ2-7, with no clear D. The CDR3 is 15 amino acids. The germline gives CDR1 LGHDT, CDR2 YNNKEL (reference sequence). V was shortened by 0 bases and J by 6 bases, with 15 bases between the two germline ends.

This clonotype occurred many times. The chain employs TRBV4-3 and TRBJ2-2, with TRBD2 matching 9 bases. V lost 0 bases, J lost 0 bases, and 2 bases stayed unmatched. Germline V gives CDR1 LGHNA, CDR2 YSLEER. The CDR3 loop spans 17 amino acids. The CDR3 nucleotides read TGCGCCAGCAGCCAAGACCTAGCGGGGACGAACACCGGGGAGCTGTTTTTT. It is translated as CASSQDLAGTNTGELFF.

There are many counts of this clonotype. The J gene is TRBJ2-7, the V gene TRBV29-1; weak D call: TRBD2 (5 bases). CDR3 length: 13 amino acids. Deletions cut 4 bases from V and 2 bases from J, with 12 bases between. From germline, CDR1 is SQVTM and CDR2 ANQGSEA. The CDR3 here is CSVAPEGPYEQYF. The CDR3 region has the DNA TGCAGCGTTGCACCCGAGGGTCCCTACGAGCAGTACTTC.

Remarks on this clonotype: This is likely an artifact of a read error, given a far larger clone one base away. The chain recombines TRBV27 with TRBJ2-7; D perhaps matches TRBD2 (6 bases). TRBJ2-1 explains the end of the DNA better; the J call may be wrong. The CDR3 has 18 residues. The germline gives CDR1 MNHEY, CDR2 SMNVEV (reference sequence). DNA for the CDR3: TGTGCCAGCATTTTACTCCCTCCGGGAGCGGCGCCCTACAATGAGCAGTTCTTC. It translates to CASILLPPGAAPYNEQFF.

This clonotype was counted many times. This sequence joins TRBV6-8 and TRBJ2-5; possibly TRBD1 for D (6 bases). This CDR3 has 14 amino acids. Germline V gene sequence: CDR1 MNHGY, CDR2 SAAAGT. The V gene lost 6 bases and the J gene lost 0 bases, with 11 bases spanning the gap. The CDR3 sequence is CASRPTGYQETQYF. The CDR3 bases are TGTGCCAGCAGGCCTACAGGGTACCAAGAGACCCAGTACTTC.

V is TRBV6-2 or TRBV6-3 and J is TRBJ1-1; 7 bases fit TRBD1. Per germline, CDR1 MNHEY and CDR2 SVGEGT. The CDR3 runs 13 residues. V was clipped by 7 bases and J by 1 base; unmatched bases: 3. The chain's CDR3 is CASKRQGNTEAFF. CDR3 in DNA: TGTGCCAGCAAGCGACAGGGGAACACTGAAGCTTTCTTT.

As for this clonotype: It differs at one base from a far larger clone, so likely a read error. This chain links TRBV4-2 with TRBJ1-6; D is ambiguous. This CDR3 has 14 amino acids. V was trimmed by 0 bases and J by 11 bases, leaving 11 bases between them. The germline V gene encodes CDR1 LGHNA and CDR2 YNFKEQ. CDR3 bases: TGTGCCAGCAGCCAAGAGCCGAATCGGGCACCCCTCCACTTT. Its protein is CASSQEPNRAPLHF.

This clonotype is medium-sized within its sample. The CDR3 spells CASSQDPPSASGPQETQYF. As DNA, the CDR3 is TGCGCCAGCAGCCAAGATCCTCCTTCCGCTAGCGGGCCACAAGAGACCCAGTACTTC. The gene calls are TRBV4-1 and TRBJ2-5; 8 nucleotides match TRBD2. The junction had 14 bases not matched to a gene; V was cut back by 0 bases and J by 2 bases. CDR3 length: 19 amino acids. Germline V CDR1 and CDR2: MGHRA, YSYEKL.

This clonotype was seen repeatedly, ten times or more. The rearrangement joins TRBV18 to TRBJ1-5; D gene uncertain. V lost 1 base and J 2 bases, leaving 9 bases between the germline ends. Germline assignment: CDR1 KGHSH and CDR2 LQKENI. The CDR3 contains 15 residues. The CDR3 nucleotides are TGTGCCAGCTCACCACGTGGAGAGGGCAATCAGCCCCAGCATTTT. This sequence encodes CASSPRGEGNQPQHF.

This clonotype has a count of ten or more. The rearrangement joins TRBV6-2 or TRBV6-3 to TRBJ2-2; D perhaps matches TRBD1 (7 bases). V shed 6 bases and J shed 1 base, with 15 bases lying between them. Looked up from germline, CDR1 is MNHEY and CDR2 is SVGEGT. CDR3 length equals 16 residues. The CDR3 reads CASRGGQPLNTGELFF. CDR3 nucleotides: TGTGCCAGCAGGGGGGGACAGCCCTTGAACACCGGGGAGCTGTTTTTT.